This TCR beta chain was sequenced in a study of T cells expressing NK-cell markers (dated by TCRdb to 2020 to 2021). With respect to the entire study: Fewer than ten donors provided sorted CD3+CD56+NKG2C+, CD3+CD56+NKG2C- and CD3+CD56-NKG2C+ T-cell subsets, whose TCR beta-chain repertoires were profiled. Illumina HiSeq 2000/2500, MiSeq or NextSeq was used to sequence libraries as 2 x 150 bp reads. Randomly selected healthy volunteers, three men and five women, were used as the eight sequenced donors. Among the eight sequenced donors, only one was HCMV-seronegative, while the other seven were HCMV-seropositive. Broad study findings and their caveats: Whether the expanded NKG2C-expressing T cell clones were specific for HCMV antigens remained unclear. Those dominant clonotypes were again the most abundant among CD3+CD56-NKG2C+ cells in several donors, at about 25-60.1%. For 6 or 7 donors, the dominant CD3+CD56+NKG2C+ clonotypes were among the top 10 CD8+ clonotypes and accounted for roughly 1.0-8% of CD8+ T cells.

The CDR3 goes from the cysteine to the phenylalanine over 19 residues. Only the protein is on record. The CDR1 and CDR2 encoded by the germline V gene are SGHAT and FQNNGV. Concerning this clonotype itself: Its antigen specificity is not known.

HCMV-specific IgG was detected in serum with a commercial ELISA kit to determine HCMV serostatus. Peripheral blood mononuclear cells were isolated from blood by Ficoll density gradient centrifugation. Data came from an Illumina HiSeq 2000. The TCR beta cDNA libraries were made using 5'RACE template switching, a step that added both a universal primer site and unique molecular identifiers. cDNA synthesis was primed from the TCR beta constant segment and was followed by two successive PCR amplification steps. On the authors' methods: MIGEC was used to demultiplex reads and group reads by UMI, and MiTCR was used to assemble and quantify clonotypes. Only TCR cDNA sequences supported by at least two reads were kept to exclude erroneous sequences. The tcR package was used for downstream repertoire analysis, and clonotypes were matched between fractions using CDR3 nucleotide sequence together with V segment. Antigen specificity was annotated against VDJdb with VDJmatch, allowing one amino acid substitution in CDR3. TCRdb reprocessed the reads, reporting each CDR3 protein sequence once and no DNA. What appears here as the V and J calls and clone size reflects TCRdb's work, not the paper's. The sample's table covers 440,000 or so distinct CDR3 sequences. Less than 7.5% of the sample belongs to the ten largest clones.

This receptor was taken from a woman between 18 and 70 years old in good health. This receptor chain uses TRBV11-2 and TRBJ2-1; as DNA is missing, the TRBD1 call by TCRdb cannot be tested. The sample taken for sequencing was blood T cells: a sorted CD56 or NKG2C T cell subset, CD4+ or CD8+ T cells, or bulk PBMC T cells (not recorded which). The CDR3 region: CASSFIPTGHAHSYNEQFF.